This T cell receptor beta chain comes out of a study of radiation and T cells in renal cell carcinoma. The V gene's germline CDR1 is MDHEN and CDR2 SYDVKM. Trimming at V came to 4 bases and at J to 3 bases, leaving 12 bases not matched to a gene. CDR3 length equals 18 residues. Generated by immunoSEQ multiplex PCR, the TCRdb table keeps only in-frame clones and is missing some. The data contain roughly 130,000 clones, roughly four fifths of them singletons. Time point defined: blood 2 weeks post-SBRT. Stated treatment: 15 Gy SBRT to primary tumor, nephrectomy 4 weeks later. After SBRT, blood was collected at 2 and 4 weeks, plus baseline. This renal cell carcinoma was of the clear cell type.

Specimen: blood, collected from a patient whose treatment included radiotherapy and nephrectomy. The receptor was derived from a woman aged 55-75 years with renal cell carcinoma. The chain carries TRBV28 and TRBJ1-2; TRBD1 aligns across 12 bases. The CDR3 protein is CASSSFERGTGGDYGYTF. Here the CDR3 DNA reads TGTGCCAGCAGTTCGTTCGAGCGGGGGACAGGGGGCGACTATGGCTACACCTTC.